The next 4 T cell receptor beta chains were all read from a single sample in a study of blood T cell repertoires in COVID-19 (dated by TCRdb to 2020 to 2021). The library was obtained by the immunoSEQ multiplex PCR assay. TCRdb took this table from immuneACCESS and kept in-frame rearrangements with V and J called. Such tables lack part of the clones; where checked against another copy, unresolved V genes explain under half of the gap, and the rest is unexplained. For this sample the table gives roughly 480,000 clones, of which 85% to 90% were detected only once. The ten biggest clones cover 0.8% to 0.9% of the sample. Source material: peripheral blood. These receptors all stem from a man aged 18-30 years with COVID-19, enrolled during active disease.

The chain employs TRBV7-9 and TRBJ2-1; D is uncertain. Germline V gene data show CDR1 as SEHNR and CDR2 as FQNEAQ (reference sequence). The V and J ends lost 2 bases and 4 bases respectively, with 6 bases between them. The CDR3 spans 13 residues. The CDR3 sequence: CASSLNRYNEQFF. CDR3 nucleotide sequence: TGTGCCAGCAGCTTAAACCGGTACAATGAGCAGTTCTTC.

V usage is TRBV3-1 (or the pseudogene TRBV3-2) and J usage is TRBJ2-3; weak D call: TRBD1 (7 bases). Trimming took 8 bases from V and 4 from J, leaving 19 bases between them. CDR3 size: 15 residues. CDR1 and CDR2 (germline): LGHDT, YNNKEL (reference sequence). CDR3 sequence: CASRNRGSGPDTQYF. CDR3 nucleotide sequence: TGTGCCAGCCGAAACAGGGGTAGCGGCCCAGATACGCAGTATTTT.

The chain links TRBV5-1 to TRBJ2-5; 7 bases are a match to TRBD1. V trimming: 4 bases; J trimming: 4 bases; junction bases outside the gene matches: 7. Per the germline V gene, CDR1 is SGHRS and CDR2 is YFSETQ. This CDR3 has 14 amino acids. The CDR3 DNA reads TGCGCCAGCAGCCGACAGGGAAGGGGAGAGACCCAGTACTTC. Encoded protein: CASSRQGRGETQYF.

CDR3 sequence (DNA): TGTGCCAGCAGTTCCCCGACAGGGGAGCAGTTCTTC. Amino acid sequence: CASSSPTGEQFF. This chain links TRBV6-5 with TRBJ2-1, with 7 bases fitting TRBD1. Germline CDR1 and CDR2: MNHEY and SVGAGI. The CDR3 is 12 residues long. V lost 4 bases to trimming and J lost 10 bases; unmatched junction nucleotides: 4.